By share, the clone carrying this TCR beta chain counts as medium-sized. The data were obtained in a study of blood T cell repertoires in COVID-19. Seattle-derived patients entered the study during active infection and were followed longitudinally. Original data processing: Estimation of nucleated cell counts was performed using reference gene primer amplification. The table came from immunoSEQ multiplex PCR; TCRdb's copy has only in-frame clones and leaves some out. Clonal size and the V and J genes are those of that table, whereas D and trimming came from the DNA. The data contain over 65,000 clones, around four fifths of them singletons. Germline V gene sequence: CDR1 SEHNR, CDR2 FQNEAQ (reference sequence). This CDR3 spans 13 amino acids. Trimming cost V 6 bases and J 4 bases, with 12 bases left between them.

Sequencing used peripheral blood. This TCR came from a man in his sixties with COVID-19, enrolled during active disease. The rearrangement links TRBV7-9 to TRBJ1-1; D not resolved. CDR3 in amino acids: CASSQALGTEAFF. The CDR3 DNA reads TGTGCCAGCAGTCAGGCTTTGGGCACTGAAGCTTTCTTT.